The clone carrying this T cell receptor beta chain was detected a few times. These data are taken from a study of cytomegalovirus exposure and HLA in healthy donors. Trimming left V 0 bases short and J 5 bases short, with 20 bases between. The CDR3 runs 18 residues. Germline V gene data show CDR1 as SGHDT and CDR2 as YYEEEE. The PCR was carried out with 60 Vbeta primers and 13 Jbeta primers. Sequencing used immunoSEQ multiplex PCR; TCRdb keeps in-frame clones, though not all of them. The sample records around 70,000 clones, roughly 80% being singletons. This TCR was recovered from a girl between 10 and 17 years old in good health and CMV-seropositive. The sequenced material came from PBMCs. The chain couples TRBV5-6 to TRBJ2-2; D call uncertain. CDR3 nucleotide sequence: TGTGCCAGCAGCTTGGGCTACCGGCGCCAGAGGATGACCGGGGAGCTGTTTTTT. Its translation is CASSLGYRRQRMTGELFF. Full variable domain (outside the CDR3, taken from reference TRBV5-6 and TRBJ2-2): DAGVTQSPTHLIKTRGQQVTLRCSPKSGHDTVSWYQQALGQGPQFIFQYYEEEERQRGNFPDRFSGHQFPNYSSELNVNALLLGDSALYLCASSLGYRRQRMTGELFFGEGSRLTVL.